This is a list of T cell receptor beta chains from one sample in a study of human T cells and chemical hapten exposure. TCRdb independently ran MiXCR on the RACE reads; one entry per CDR3 protein. The sample holds over 95,000 distinct CDR3 sequences, 12% seen once. The specimen comprised whole blood, sampled in connection with sensitization to the hapten diphenylcyclopropenone (DPC). The receptors derive from a woman between 40 and 50 years old with alopecia areata. Some clones in this sample may be carry-over from other donors' samples. Both conserved end residues are part of each CDR3. The D gene is left open where the match is weak. Clone size is not always given. Where it is, it says once, few, many or a class for expanded clones.

j_call,d_call,clone_size,v_call,cdr3_nt,cdr3_aa
TRBJ1-2,TRBD1,NA,TRBV7-8,TGTGCCAGCAGCTTAGGAGGACAGGGGCTCTATGGCTACACCTTC,CASSLGGQGLYGYTF
TRBJ2-7,TRBD2,many,TRBV7-2,TGTGCCAGCAGCTTCGCAGCGGGAGAATACGAGCAGTACTTC,CASSFAAGEYEQYF
TRBJ2-3,TRBD2,NA,TRBV20-1,TGCAGTGCATCAAGTGGGGGACTAGCGGGAGATACGCAGTATTTT,CSASSGGLAGDTQYF
TRBJ2-7,NA,NA,TRBV6-2/TRBV6-3,TGTGCCAGCAGTTACATAAGGGACTACGAGCAGTACTTC,CASSYIRDYEQYF
TRBJ2-2,TRBD2,NA,TRBV29-1,TGCAGCGTTGGGCAGGGAGGGGAGACCGGGGAGCTGTTTTTT,CSVGQGGETGELFF
TRBJ2-3,NA,few,TRBV7-9,TGTGCCAGCAGCTTAGGGGGACCGGGTCAAGATACGCAGTATTTT,CASSLGGPGQDTQYF
TRBJ2-7,TRBD2,few,TRBV12-3/TRBV12-4,TGTGCCAGCAGTTTAAGGCTTAGCGGGACCTACGAGCAGTACTTC,CASSLRLSGTYEQYF
TRBJ2-1,NA,many,TRBV24-1,TGTGCCACCCTTGGCCCAGTTCCGGGGCCCTACAATGAGCAGTTCTTC,CATLGPVPGPYNEQFF
TRBJ2-7,TRBD1,few,TRBV20-1,TGCAGTGCTAGAGAAGGGACAGGTTCGAGGAACGAGCAGTACTTC,CSAREGTGSRNEQYF
TRBJ2-7,NA,many,TRBV6-2/TRBV6-3,TGTGCCAGCAGTTACGCCTACGAGCAGTACTTC,CASSYAYEQYF
TRBJ2-1,NA,NA,TRBV29-1,TGCAGCGTGGGCCAGGGGCTCAATGAGCAGTTCTTC,CSVGQGLNEQFF
TRBJ2-7,NA,many,TRBV7-2,TGTGCCAGCAGCTTCCTGCGGGGATCCTCCTACGAGCAGTACTTC,CASSFLRGSSYEQYF
TRBJ2-3,TRBD2,many,TRBV9,TGTGCCAGCAGCGTAGGAGGACTAGCGGGAGCGCAAGATACGCAGTATTTT,CASSVGGLAGAQDTQYF
TRBJ2-1,NA,NA,TRBV28,TGTGCCAGCAGGGTTGTTGGGGGCGACTACAATGAGCAGTTCTTC,CASRVVGGDYNEQFF
TRBJ2-7,NA,few,TRBV29-1,TGCAGCGTAGCCCCGGGGGCAATCGCCGAGCAGTACTTC,CSVAPGAIAEQYF
TRBJ2-1,NA,NA,TRBV28,TGTGCCAGCAAACAGCGGAATGAGCAGTTCTTC,CASKQRNEQFF
TRBJ2-5,NA,NA,TRBV6-2/TRBV6-3,TGTGCCAGCAGCCCAGCGGCGGAGACCCAGTACTTC,CASSPAAETQYF
TRBJ2-2,NA,NA,TRBV10-3,TGTGCCATCAAGAGGACAGAGAACACCGGGGAGCTGTTTTTT,CAIKRTENTGELFF
TRBJ1-6,NA,many,TRBV20-1,TGCAGTGCTAGCTCCTTGACAGTCAGTAATTCACCCCTCCACTTT,CSASSLTVSNSPLHF
TRBJ2-7,TRBD2,once,TRBV11-1,TGTGCCAGCAGCCCGGGAGGTAGGGGCGAGCAGTACTTC,CASSPGGRGEQYF
TRBJ1-6,NA,NA,TRBV28,TGTGCCGGGCGAGGGACGGCAAATTCACCCCTCCACTTT,CAGRGTANSPLHF
TRBJ2-7,NA,NA,TRBV12-3/TRBV12-4,TGTGCCAGCAGTCGTCGGGACATCTCCTACGAGCAGTACTTC,CASSRRDISYEQYF